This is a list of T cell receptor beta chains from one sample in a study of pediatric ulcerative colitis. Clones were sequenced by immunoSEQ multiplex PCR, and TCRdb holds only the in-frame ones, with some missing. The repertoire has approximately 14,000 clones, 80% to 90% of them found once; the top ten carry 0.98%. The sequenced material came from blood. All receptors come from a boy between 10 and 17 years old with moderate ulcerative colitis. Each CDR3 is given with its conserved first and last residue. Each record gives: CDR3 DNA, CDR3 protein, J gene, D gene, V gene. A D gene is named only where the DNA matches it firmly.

TGTGCCAGTAGTAAATTTTCGGGGAATCAGCCCCAGCATTTT | CASSKFSGNQPQHF | TRBJ1-5 | NA | TRBV19
TGTGCCAGCAGCTCGACAGTCTCTGGAAACACCATATATTTT | CASSSTVSGNTIYF | TRBJ1-3 | NA | TRBV5-5
TGTGCCTGGGGAGGGCCAAGTGGGGGACTGTTTTTT | CAWGGPSGGLFF | TRBJ1-4 | NA | TRBV30
TGTGCCAGCAGTTTCCTTGGCAGGGAATACGAGCAGTACTTC | CASSFLGREYEQYF | TRBJ2-7 | NA | TRBV27
TGTGCCTGGGGAGACCCGGGACAGCGAAGGTATACTGAAGCTTTCTTT | CAWGDPGQRRYTEAFF | TRBJ1-1 | TRBD1 | TRBV30
TGTGCCAGCAGAGCCGGGACAGGGGGTCAGCAGTACTTC | CASRAGTGGQQYF | TRBJ2-7 | TRBD1 | TRBV7-6
TGTGCCAGCAGCTTGTCCGCGTCCGATGGCACTGAAGCTTTCTTT | CASSLSASDGTEAFF | TRBJ1-1 | NA | TRBV5-4
TGTGCCAGCAGCCAATCGAGCACAGATACGCAGTATTTT | CASSQSSTDTQYF | TRBJ2-3 | NA | TRBV5-6
TGTGCCAGCAGCCTTATAGCGGGGGGGCCTCGGGAGACCCAGTACTTC | CASSLIAGGPRETQYF | TRBJ2-5 | TRBD2 | TRBV7-2
TGTGCCAGCAGTTTAATCGGGGAAGCTGCAGATACGCAGTATTTT | CASSLIGEAADTQYF | TRBJ2-3 | NA | TRBV28
TGTGCCAGCAGCCCCCTACCGGAGACCCAGTACTTC | CASSPLPETQYF | TRBJ2-5 | NA | TRBV7-9
TGTGCCATCAGTGAGTTTTCCGGGACACGCTCCTACGAGCAGTACTTC | CAISEFSGTRSYEQYF | TRBJ2-7 | NA | TRBV10-3
TGTGCCAGTAGTATGACCTGGGGGGCCAATCAGCCCCAGCATTTT | CASSMTWGANQPQHF | TRBJ1-5 | NA | TRBV19
TGTGCCAGTAGTATTGAGGACAGGGGGTCAAGTGAGCAGTACTTC | CASSIEDRGSSEQYF | TRBJ2-7 | TRBD1 | TRBV19
TGCGCCAGCAGCCAAACCAGGACAAGCTCCTACGAGCAGTACTTC | CASSQTRTSSYEQYF | TRBJ2-7 | NA | TRBV4-1
TGTGCCAGCAGCTTAGCAGGGGCGCTCTACGAGCAGTACTTC | CASSLAGALYEQYF | TRBJ2-7 | NA | TRBV11-2
TGCGCCAGCAGCTGGACTACAGGGAATCTAGCTCCTGAAGCTTTCTTT | CASSWTTGNLAPEAFF | TRBJ1-1 | NA | TRBV5-1
TGTGCCAGCAGCTTCGGGACAGGCCGTACCGAGACCCAGTACTTC | CASSFGTGRTETQYF | TRBJ2-5 | TRBD1 | TRBV7-9
TGTGCCAGCAGCTTAGTAGGACAGGGGAATGAAAAACTGTTTTTT | CASSLVGQGNEKLFF | TRBJ1-4 | TRBD1 | TRBV7-9
TGTGCCAGCAGTTACCGGACTAGGTGGGGCACAGATACGCAGTATTTT | CASSYRTRWGTDTQYF | TRBJ2-3 | TRBD2 | TRBV28
TGTGCCAGCATCCAACAAAGGGGGCGGATTGCTAGCAATCAGCCCCAGCATTTT | CASIQQRGRIASNQPQHF | TRBJ1-5 | TRBD1 | TRBV28
TGTGCCAGCAGCTTATGGACGCAAGAGACCCAGTACTTC | CASSLWTQETQYF | TRBJ2-5 | NA | TRBV11-3